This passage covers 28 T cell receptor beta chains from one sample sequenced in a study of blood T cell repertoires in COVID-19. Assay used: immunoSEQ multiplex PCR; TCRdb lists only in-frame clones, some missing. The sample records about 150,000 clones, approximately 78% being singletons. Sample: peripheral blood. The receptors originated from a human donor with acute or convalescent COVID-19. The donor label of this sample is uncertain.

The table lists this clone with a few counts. The CDR3 is CASSPSPWMKTRQSSYEQYF. For the CDR3, the DNA is TGTGCCAGCAGCCCTAGCCCTTGGATGAAGACTCGGCAGAGCTCCTACGAGCAGTACTTC. The V call is TRBV7-6, the J call TRBJ2-7, with D tentatively TRBD2 (5 bases). CDR1 and CDR2 (germline): SGHVS, FNYEAQ. The CDR3 runs to 20 residues. V lost 5 bases, J lost 0 bases, and 29 bases lay in between.

The CDR3 spells CASSSIGVNYGYTF. The CDR3 DNA reads TGCGCCAGCAGCTCAATCGGGGTTAACTATGGCTACACCTTC. The chain uses TRBV5-1 and TRBJ1-2; no definite D call. This CDR3 is 14 amino acids long. The germline V gene encodes CDR1 SGHRS and CDR2 YFSETQ. V lost 3 bases, J lost 1 base, and 10 bases lay in between.

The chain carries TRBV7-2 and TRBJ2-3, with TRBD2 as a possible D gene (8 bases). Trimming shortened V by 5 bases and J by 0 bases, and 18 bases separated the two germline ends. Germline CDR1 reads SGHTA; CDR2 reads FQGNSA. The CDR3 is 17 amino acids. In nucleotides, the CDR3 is TGTGCCAGCAGCCCGGGGGGGAGGGGGCGAAGCACAGATACGCAGTATTTT. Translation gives CASSPGGRGRSTDTQYF.

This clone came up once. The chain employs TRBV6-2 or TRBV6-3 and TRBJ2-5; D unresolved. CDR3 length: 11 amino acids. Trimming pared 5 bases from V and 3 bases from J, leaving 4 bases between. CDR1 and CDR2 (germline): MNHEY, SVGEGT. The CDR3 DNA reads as TGTGCCAGCAGTCCCAAAGAGACCCAGTACTTC. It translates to CASSPKETQYF.

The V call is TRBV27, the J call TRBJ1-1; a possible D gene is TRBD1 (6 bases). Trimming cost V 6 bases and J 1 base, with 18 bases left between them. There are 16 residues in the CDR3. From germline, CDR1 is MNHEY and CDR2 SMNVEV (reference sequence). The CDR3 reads CASRNASGQPNTEAFF. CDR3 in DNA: TGTGCCAGCAGGAACGCTTCAGGACAGCCGAACACTGAAGCTTTCTTT.

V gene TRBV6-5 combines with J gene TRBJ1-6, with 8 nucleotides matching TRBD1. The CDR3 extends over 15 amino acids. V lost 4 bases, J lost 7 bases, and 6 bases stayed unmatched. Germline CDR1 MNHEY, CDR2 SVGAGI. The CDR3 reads CASSLQGAMNSPLHF. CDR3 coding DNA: TGTGCCAGCAGTTTGCAGGGGGCTATGAATTCACCCCTCCACTTT.

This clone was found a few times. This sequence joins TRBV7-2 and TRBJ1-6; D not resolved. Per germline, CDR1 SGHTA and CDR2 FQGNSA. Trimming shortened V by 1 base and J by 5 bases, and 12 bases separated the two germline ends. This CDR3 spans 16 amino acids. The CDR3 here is CASSLGKVYNNSPLHF. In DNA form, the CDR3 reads TGTGCCAGCAGCTTAGGCAAAGTATACAATAATTCACCCCTCCACTTT.

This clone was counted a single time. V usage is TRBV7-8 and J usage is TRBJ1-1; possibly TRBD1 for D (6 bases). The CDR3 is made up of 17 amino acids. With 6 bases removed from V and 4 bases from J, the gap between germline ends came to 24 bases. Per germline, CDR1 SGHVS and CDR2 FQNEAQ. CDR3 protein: CASSRYQGSLPGTEAFF. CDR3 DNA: TGTGCCAGCAGTCGTTACCAGGGGTCCCTTCCGGGCACTGAAGCTTTCTTT.

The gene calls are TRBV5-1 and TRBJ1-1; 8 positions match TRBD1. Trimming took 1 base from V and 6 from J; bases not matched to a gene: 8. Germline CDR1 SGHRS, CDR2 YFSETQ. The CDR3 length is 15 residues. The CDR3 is CASSLPGQGGAEAFF. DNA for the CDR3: TGCGCCAGCAGCTTGCCCGGACAGGGTGGGGCTGAAGCTTTCTTT.

The CDR3 loop is CASSWGRGNTEAFF. Written as DNA, the CDR3 is TGTGCCAGCAGTTGGGGAAGGGGGAACACTGAAGCTTTCTTT. The V and J genes are TRBV27 and TRBJ1-1; tentative D call: TRBD1 (5 bases). CDR3 length: 14 amino acids. Trimming removed 4 bases at V and 1 base at J, with 10 bases between. Germline V gene data show CDR1 as MNHEY and CDR2 as SMNVEV (reference sequence).

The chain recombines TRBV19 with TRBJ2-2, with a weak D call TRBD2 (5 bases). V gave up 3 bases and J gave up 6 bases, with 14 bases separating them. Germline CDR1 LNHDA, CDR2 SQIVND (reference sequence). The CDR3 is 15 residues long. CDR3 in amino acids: CASSITPGSSGELFF. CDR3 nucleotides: TGTGCCAGTAGTATTACGCCGGGGAGTTCCGGGGAGCTGTTTTTT.

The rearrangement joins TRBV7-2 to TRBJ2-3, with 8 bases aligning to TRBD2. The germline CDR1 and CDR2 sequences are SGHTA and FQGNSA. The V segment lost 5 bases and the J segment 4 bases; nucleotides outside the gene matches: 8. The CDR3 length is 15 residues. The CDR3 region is CASSRRGGHPDTQYF. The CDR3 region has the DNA TGTGCCAGCAGCCGTCGGGGGGGCCATCCAGATACGCAGTATTTT.

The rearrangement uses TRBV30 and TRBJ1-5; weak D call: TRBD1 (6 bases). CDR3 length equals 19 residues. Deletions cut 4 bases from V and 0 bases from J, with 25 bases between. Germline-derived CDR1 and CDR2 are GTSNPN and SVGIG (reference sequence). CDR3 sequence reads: CAWTPRPLQGYHSNQPQHF. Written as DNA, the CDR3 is TGTGCCTGGACCCCCCGGCCCTTACAGGGATATCATAGCAATCAGCCCCAGCATTTT.

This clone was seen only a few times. CDR3 DNA sequence: TGTGCCAGCAGCTTAAGGGACAGCTCCACAGTCAACTATGGCTACACCTTC. It specifies CASSLRDSSTVNYGYTF. This chain joins TRBV11-2 and TRBJ1-2; 7 bases align to TRBD1. The trim removed 2 bases at V and 2 bases at J, leaving 11 bases unmatched. The CDR3 is 17 residues long. Germline V gene sequence: CDR1 SGHAT, CDR2 FQNNGV. The variable domain in full, with the rest retrieved from reference TRBV11-2 and TRBJ1-2, is EAGVAQSPRYKIIEKRQSVAFWCNPISGHATLYWYQQILGQGPKLLIQFQNNGVVDDSQLPKDRFSAERLKGVDSTLKIQPAKLEDSAVYLCASSLRDSSTVNYGYTFGSGTRLTVV.

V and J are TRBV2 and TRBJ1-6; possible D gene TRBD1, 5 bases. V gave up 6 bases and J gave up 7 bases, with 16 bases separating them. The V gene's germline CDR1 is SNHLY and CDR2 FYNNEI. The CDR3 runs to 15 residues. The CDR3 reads CASSATGLFNSPLHF. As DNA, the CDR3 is TGTGCCAGCAGCGCTACGGGACTTTTCAATTCACCCCTCCACTTT.

The CDR3 sequence is CASSLRTHEQYF. In DNA form, the CDR3 reads TGTGCCAGCAGCCTACGAACCCACGAGCAGTACTTC. The chain combines TRBV6-6 with TRBJ2-7; D not resolved. The ends were cut back, 6 bases at V and 5 bases at J, with 11 bases in the middle. This CDR3 region has 12 residues. Germline CDR1 reads MNHNY; CDR2 reads SVGAGI (reference sequence).

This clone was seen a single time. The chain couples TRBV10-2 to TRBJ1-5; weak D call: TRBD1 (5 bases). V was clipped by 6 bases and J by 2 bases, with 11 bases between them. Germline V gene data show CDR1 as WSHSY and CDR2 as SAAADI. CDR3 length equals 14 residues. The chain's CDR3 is CASRKTGGNQPQHF. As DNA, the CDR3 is TGCGCCAGCAGGAAGACGGGGGGCAATCAGCCCCAGCATTTT.

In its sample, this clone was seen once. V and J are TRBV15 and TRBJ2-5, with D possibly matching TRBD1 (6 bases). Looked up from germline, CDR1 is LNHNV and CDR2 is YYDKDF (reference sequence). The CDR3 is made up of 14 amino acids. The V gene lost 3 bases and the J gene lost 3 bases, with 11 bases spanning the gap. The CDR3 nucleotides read TGTGCCACCAGCAGGGACAGAGCTAAAGAGACCCAGTACTTC. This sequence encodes CATSRDRAKETQYF.

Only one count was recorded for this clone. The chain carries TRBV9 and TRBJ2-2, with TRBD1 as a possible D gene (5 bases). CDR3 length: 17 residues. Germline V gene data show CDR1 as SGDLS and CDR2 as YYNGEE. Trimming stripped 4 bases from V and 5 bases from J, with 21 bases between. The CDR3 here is CASSQGATDLFTGELFF. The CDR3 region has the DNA TGTGCCAGCAGCCAAGGGGCCACTGACCTCTTTACCGGGGAGCTGTTTTTT.

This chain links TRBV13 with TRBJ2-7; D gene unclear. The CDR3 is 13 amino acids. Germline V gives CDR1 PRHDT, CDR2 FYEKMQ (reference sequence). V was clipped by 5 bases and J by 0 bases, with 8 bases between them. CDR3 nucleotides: TGTGCCAGCAGCCTGGCACCCTCCTACGAGCAGTACTTC. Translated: CASSLAPSYEQYF.

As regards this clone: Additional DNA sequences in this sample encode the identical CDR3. CDR3 coding DNA: TGCGCCAGCAGCTCGACAGGGTTCGGAAACACCATATATTTT. This encodes CASSSTGFGNTIYF. The J gene is TRBJ1-3, the V gene TRBV5-1, with 7 positions matching TRBD1. The CDR3 has 14 residues. The J segment lost 4 bases and the V segment lost 3 bases, leaving 4 bases of the junction unmatched. CDR1 and CDR2 from the germline V gene are SGHRS and YFSETQ.

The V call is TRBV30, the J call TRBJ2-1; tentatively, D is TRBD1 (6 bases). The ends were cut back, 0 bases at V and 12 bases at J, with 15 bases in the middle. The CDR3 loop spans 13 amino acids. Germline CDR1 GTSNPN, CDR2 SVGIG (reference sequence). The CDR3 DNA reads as TGTGCCTGGAGTGTACGACAGGCCCAATCGCAGTTCTTC. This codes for CAWSVRQAQSQFF.

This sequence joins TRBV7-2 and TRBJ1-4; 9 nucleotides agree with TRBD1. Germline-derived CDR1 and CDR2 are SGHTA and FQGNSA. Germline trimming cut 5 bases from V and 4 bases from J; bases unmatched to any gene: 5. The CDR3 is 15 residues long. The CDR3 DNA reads TGTGCCAGCAGCATCCCGACAGGGGGTAATGAAAAACTGTTTTTT. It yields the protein CASSIPTGGNEKLFF.

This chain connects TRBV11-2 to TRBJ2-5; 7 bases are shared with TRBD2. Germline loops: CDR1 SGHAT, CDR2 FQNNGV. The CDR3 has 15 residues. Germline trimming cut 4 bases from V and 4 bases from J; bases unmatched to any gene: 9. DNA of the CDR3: TGTGCCAGCAGCTGGTGGACTAGTGCGGGAGAGACCCAGTACTTC. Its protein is CASSWWTSAGETQYF.

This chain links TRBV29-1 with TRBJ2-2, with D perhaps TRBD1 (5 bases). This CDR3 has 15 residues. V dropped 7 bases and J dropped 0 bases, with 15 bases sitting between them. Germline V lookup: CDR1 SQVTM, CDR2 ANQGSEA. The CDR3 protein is CSARKGLANTGELFF. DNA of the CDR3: TGCAGCGCTCGTAAGGGGTTGGCGAACACCGGGGAGCTGTTTTTT.

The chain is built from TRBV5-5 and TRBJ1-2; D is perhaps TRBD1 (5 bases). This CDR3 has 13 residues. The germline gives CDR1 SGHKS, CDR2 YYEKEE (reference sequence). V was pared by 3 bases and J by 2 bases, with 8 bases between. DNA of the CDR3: TGTGCCAGCAGCTACGACAGCAACTATGGCTACACCTTC. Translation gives CASSYDSNYGYTF.

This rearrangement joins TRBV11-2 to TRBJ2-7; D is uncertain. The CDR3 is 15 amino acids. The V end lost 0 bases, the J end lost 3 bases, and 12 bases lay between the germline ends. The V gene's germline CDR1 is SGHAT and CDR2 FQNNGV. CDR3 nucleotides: TGTGCCAGCAGCTTAGATCCCGTCAGATACTACGAGCAGTACTTC. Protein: CASSLDPVRYYEQYF.

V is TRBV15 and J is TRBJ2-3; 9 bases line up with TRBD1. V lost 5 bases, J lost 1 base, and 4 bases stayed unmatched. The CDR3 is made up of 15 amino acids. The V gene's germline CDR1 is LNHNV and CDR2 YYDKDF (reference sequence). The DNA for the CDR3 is TGTGCCACCAGCTTGCGACAGGGGGGCACAGATACGCAGTATTTT. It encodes CATSLRQGGTDTQYF.